Here is one T cell receptor beta chain with its context. This specimen belongs to a study of blood T cell repertoires in COVID-19. Per the study methods: Amplifying reference gene primers gave estimates of nucleated cell counts. The table came from immunoSEQ multiplex PCR; TCRdb's copy has only in-frame clones and leaves some out. From that table come the V and J calls and clone size; the DNA was used to work out D and trimming. The sample contains approximately 100,000 clones, approximately 89% of which appear only once. This clonotype originated in a man aged 55 to 70 with acute or convalescent COVID-19. Sequenced: peripheral blood.

In DNA, the CDR3 is TGTGCCTGGACTAGGGGAGGAAGAACTGAAGCTTTCTTT. Translating it yields CAWTRGGRTEAFF. The chain uses TRBV30 and TRBJ1-1; D might be TRBD1 (5 bases). The length of the CDR3 is 13 residues. In germline, CDR1 is GTSNPN, CDR2 SVGIG (reference sequence). The germline V and J ends were trimmed by 4 bases and 5 bases, with 14 bases remaining between them.